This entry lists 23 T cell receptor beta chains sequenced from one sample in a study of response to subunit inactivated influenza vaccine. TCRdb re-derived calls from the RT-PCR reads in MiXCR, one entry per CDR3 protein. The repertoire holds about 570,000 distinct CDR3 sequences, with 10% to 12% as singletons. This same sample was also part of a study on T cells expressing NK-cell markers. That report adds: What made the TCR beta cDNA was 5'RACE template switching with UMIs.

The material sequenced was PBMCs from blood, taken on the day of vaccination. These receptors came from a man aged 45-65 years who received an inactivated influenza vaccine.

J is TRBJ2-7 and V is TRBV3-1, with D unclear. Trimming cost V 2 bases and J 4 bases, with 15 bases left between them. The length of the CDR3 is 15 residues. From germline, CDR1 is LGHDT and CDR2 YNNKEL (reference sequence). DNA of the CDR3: TGTGCCAGCAGCCAAACATGGAGTGGGCCATACGAGCAGTACTTC. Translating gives CASSQTWSGPYEQYF.

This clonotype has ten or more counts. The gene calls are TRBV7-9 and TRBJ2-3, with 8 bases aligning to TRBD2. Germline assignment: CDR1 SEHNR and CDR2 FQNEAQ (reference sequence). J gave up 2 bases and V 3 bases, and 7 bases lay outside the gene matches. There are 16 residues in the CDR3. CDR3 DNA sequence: TGTGCCAGCAGCTTTGCTAGCGGGCTATACACAGATACGCAGTATTTT. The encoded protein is CASSFASGLYTDTQYF.

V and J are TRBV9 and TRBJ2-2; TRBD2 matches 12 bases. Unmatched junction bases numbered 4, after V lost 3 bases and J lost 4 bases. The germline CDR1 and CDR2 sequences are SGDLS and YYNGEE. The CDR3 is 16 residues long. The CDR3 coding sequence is TGTGCCAGCAGCGAGAGACTAGCGGGAGCCACCGGGGAGCTGTTTTTT. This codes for CASSERLAGATGELFF.

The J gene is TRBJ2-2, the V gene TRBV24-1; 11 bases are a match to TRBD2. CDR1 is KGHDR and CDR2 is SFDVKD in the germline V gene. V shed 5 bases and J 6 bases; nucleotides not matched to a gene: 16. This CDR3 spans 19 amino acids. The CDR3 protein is CATSASPGTSGARPGELFF. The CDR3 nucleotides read TGTGCCACCAGTGCCTCTCCCGGGACTAGCGGAGCTAGACCCGGGGAGCTGTTTTTT.

The CDR3 coding sequence is TGTGCCAGCACCTCGGGGGGCCCATACAATGAGCAGTTCTTC. It yields the protein CASTSGGPYNEQFF. The genes are TRBV28 and TRBJ2-1; tentatively, D is TRBD2 (7 bases). The V gene lost 7 bases and the J gene lost 4 bases, with 14 bases spanning the gap. Germline V gives CDR1 MDHEN, CDR2 SYDVKM. The CDR3 runs to 14 residues.

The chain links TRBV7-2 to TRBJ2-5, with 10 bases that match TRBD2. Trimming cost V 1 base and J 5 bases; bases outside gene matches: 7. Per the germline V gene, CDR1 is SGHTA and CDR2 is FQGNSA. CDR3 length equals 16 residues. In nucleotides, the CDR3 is TGTGCCAGCAGCTTAGGCCCACTAGCGGGGAAGGAGACCCAGTACTTC. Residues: CASSLGPLAGKETQYF.

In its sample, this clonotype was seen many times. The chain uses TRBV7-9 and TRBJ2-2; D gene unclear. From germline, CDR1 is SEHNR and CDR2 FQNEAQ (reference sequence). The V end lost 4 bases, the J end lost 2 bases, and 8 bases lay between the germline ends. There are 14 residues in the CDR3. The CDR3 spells CASSSWENTGELFF. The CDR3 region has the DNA TGTGCCAGCAGCTCGTGGGAAAACACCGGGGAGCTGTTTTTT.

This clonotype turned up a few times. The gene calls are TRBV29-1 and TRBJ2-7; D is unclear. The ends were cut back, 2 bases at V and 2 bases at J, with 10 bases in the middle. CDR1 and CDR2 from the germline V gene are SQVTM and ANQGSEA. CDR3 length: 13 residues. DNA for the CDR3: TGCAGCGTTGAATCACGGCTTACCTACGAGCAGTACTTC. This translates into CSVESRLTYEQYF.

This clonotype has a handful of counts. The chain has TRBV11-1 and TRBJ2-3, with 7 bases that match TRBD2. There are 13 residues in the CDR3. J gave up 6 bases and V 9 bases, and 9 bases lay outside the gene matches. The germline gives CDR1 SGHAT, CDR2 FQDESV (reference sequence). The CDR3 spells CASNGAGEDTQYF. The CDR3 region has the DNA TGTGCCAGTAACGGGGCGGGAGAGGATACGCAGTATTTT.

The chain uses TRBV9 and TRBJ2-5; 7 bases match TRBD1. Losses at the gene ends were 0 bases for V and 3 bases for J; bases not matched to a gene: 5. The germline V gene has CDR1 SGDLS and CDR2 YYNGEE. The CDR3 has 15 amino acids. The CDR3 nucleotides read TGTGCCAGCAGCGTAGCCACAGGGGAGAAAGAGACCCAGTACTTC. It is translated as CASSVATGEKETQYF.

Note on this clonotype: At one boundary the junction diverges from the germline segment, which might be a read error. CDR3 sequence reads: CASSVDEGSVASF. The DNA of the CDR3 is TGTGCCAGCAGCGTAGATGAGGGTTCTGTCGCTTCCTTC. The rearrangement joins TRBV9 to TRBJ2-7; D possibly corresponds to TRBD2 (5 bases). The CDR3 has 13 residues. The germline gives CDR1 SGDLS, CDR2 YYNGEE.

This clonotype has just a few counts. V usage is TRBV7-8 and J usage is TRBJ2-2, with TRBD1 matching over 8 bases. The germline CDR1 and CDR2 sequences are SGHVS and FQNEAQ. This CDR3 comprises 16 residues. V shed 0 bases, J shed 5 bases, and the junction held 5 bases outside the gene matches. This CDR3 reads CASSLAGRGRTGELFF. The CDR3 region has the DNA TGTGCCAGCAGCTTAGCGGGCAGGGGGCGGACCGGGGAGCTGTTTTTT.

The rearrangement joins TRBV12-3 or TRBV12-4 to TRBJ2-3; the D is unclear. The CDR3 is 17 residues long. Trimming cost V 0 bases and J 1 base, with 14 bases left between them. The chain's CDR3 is CASSLALGEYGTDTQYF. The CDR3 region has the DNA TGTGCCAGCAGTTTAGCGCTGGGCGAGTACGGCACAGATACGCAGTATTTT.

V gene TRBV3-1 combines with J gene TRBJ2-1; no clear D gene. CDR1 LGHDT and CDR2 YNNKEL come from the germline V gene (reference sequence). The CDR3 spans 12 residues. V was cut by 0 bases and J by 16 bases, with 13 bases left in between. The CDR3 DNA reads TGTGCCAGCAGCCAAGATCCTGGCCCCTCTTTCTTC. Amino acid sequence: CASSQDPGPSFF.

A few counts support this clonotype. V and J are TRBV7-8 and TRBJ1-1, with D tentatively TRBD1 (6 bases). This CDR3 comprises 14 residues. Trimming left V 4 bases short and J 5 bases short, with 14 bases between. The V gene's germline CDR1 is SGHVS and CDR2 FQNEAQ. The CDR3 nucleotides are TGTGCCAGCAGCTCTCGGACAGTGGCGACTGAAGCTTTCTTT. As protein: CASSSRTVATEAFF.

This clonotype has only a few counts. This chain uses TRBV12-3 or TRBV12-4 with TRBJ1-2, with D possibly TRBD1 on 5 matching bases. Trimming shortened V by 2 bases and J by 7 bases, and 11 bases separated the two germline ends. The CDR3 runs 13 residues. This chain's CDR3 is CASSLSGGSGYTF. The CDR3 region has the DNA TGTGCCAGCAGTTTATCGGGGGGAAGTGGCTACACCTTC.

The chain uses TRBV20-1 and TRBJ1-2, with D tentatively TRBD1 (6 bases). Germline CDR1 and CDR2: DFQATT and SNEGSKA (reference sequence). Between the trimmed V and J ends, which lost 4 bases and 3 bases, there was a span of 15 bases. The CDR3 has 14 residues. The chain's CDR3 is CSATAGAQHYGYTF. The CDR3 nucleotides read TGCAGTGCTACTGCGGGGGCGCAACACTATGGCTACACCTTC.

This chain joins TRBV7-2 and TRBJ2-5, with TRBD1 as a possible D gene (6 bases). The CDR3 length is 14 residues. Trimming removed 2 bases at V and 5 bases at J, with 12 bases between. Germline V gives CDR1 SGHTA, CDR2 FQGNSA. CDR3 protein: CASSLWGRGETQYF. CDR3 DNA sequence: TGTGCCAGCAGCTTATGGGGGCGTGGGGAGACCCAGTACTTC.

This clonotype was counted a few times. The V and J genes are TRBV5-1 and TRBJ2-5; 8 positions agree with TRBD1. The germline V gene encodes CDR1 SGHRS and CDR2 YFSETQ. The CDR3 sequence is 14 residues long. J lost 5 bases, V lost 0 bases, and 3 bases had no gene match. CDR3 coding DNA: TGCGCCAGCAGCTTGGGACAGGGGATGGAGACCCAGTACTTC. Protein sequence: CASSLGQGMETQYF.

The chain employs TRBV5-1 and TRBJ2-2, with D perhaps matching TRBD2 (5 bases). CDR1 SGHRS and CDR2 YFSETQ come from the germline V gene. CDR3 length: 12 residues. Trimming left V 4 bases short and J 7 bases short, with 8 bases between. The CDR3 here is CASSRTGGELFF. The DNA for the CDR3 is TGCGCCAGCAGCCGGACTGGCGGGGAGCTGTTTTTT.

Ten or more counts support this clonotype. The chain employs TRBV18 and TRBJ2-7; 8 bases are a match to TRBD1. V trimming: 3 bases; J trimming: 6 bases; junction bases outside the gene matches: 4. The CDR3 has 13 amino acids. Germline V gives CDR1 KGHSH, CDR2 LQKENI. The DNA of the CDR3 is TGTGCCAGCTCACCCGTAGGACAGGGCGAGCAGTACTTC. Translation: CASSPVGQGEQYF.

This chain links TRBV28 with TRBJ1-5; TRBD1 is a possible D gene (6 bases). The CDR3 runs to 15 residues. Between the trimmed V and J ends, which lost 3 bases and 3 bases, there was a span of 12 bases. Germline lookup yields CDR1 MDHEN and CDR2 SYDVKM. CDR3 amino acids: CASSLGGPPNQPQHF. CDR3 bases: TGTGCCAGCAGTTTGGGGGGGCCCCCCAATCAGCCCCAGCATTTT.

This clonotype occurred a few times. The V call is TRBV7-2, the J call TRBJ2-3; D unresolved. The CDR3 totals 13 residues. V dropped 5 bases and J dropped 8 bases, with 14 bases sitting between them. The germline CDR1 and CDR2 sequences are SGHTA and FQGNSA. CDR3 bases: TGTGCCAGCAGCCTAAAGGGTTCGGGTACGCAGTATTTT. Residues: CASSLKGSGTQYF.